The 16 T cell receptor beta chains reported below all come from one sample, sequenced in a study of T cells in Graves' hyperthyroidism and ophthalmopathy. TCR beta CDR3 region amplification was performed from RNA transcripts. The HTBI primer set was used in a first-round RT-PCR of the TCR CDR3. A single record per CDR3 protein comes from TCRdb applying MiXCR to the multiplex PCR reads. The sample yields 300,000 or so distinct CDR3 sequences, around 23% seen once. Sequencing was performed on blood. The receptors stem from a woman aged 50 to 60 with Graves' hyperthyroidism.

The V gene is TRBV5-1, the J gene TRBJ1-1, with D possibly being TRBD1 (5 bases). The germline CDR1 and CDR2 sequences are SGHRS and YFSETQ. The CDR3 runs 14 residues. Trimming pared 4 bases from V and 1 base from J, leaving 11 bases between. CDR3 sequence reads: CASSQPTANTEAFF. In nucleotides, the CDR3 is TGCGCCAGCAGCCAACCGACAGCGAACACTGAAGCTTTCTTT.

The gene calls are TRBV19 and TRBJ2-7; tentatively, D is TRBD2 (6 bases). Trimming stripped 5 bases from V and 1 base from J, with 18 bases between. Germline values: CDR1 LNHDA, CDR2 SQIVND (reference sequence). The CDR3 is 16 amino acids. The CDR3 DNA reads TGTGCCAGTAGTTCCCTGAGCGGGCCTAGATCCTACGAGCAGTACTTC. This codes for CASSSLSGPRSYEQYF.

The sample holds many counts of this clonotype. The gene calls are TRBV2 and TRBJ1-1, with D possibly matching TRBD1 (5 bases). Trimming cost V 6 bases and J 1 base, with 15 bases left between them. CDR3 size: 15 residues. The V gene's germline CDR1 is SNHLY and CDR2 FYNNEI. The CDR3 bases are TGTGCCAGCAGGTCAAGGGAGGGACCGAACACTGAAGCTTTCTTT. This encodes CASRSREGPNTEAFF.

This chain joins TRBV19 and TRBJ1-1; a possible D gene is TRBD1 (5 bases). Deletions cut 3 bases from V and 0 bases from J, with 11 bases between. The CDR3 totals 15 residues. Germline lookup yields CDR1 LNHDA and CDR2 SQIVND (reference sequence). CDR3: CASSIIDSMNTEAFF. For the CDR3, the DNA is TGTGCCAGTAGTATTATTGACAGCATGAACACTGAAGCTTTCTTT. The full variable domain, rest sourced from reference TRBV19 and TRBJ1-1, is DGGITQSPKYLFRKEGQNVTLSCEQNLNHDAMYWYRQDPGQGLRLIYYSQIVNDFQKGDIAEGYSVSREKKESFPLTVTSAQKNPTAFYLCASSIIDSMNTEAFFGQGTRLTVV.

This clonotype has a count of ten or more. The genes are TRBV5-1 and TRBJ1-6; 11 nucleotides agree with TRBD1. Unmatched junction bases numbered 4, after V lost 5 bases and J lost 9 bases. Germline values: CDR1 SGHRS, CDR2 YFSETQ. The CDR3 is 14 amino acids. DNA for the CDR3: TGCGCCAGCAGTACCGGGACAGGGGGTTCACCCCTCCACTTT. Translating it yields CASSTGTGGSPLHF.

This clonotype was recorded at least ten times. The V gene is TRBV28, the J gene TRBJ1-5, with 7 bases identical to TRBD1. V shed 6 bases and J 2 bases; nucleotides not matched to a gene: 7. The CDR3 runs 15 residues. Germline V gives CDR1 MDHEN, CDR2 SYDVKM. The CDR3 loop reads CASSPTQGRNQPQHF. In nucleotides, the CDR3 is TGTGCCAGCAGCCCTACACAGGGGCGCAATCAGCCCCAGCATTTT. Full variable domain (missing parts from reference TRBV28 and TRBJ1-5): DVKVTQSSRYLVKRTGEKVFLECVQDMDHENMFWYRQDPGLGLRLIYFSYDVKMKEKGDIPEGYSVSREKKERFSLILESASTNQTSMYLCASSPTQGRNQPQHFGDGTRLSIL.

This sequence joins TRBV11-2 and TRBJ1-2; D is ambiguous. Germline V gene lookup returns CDR1 SGHAT and CDR2 FQNNGV. Trimming pared 1 base from V and 10 bases from J, leaving 7 bases between. The CDR3 is 11 residues long. CDR3 sequence: CASSLGQDYTF. The DNA of the CDR3 is TGTGCCAGCAGCTTAGGCCAGGACTACACCTTC. Looking up the rest from reference TRBV11-2 and TRBJ1-2 gives the full variable domain: EAGVAQSPRYKIIEKRQSVAFWCNPISGHATLYWYQQILGQGPKLLIQFQNNGVVDDSQLPKDRFSAERLKGVDSTLKIQPAKLEDSAVYLCASSLGQDYTFGSGTRLTVV.

This clonotype was seen ten or more times. The rearrangement uses TRBV20-1 and TRBJ2-5; 7 positions agree with TRBD2. Looked up from germline, CDR1 is DFQATT and CDR2 is SNEGSKA (reference sequence). The ends lost 1 base at V and 2 bases at J; junction bases unmatched: 7. The CDR3 is 15 residues long. CDR3 residues: CSARGGGEAQETQYF. In DNA, the CDR3 is TGCAGTGCTAGAGGGGGAGGGGAAGCTCAAGAGACCCAGTACTTC.

This clonotype occurred many times. V usage is TRBV3-1 and J usage is TRBJ2-5; TRBD2 might be the D (6 bases). Germline assignment: CDR1 LGHDT and CDR2 YNNKEL (reference sequence). This CDR3 is built from 13 residues. Trimming removed 2 bases at V and 5 bases at J, with 9 bases between. In nucleotides, the CDR3 is TGTGCCAGCAGCCAATCGGGAGTTGAGACCCAGTACTTC. Its translation is CASSQSGVETQYF.

This clonotype was recorded many times. The chain combines TRBV7-9 with TRBJ1-1; D remains ambiguous. V shed 0 bases and J shed 7 bases, with 9 bases lying between them. CDR3 length: 13 amino acids. Germline V gene data show CDR1 as SEHNR and CDR2 as FQNEAQ (reference sequence). The CDR3 reads CASSLATDLEAFF. The CDR3 DNA reads as TGTGCCAGCAGCTTAGCGACGGACCTTGAAGCTTTCTTT.

At least ten counts were recorded for this clonotype. The chain's CDR3 is CSARPLAGESYNEQFF. In DNA, the CDR3 is TGCAGTGCTAGACCTTTAGCGGGAGAGTCCTACAATGAGCAGTTCTTC. This rearrangement joins TRBV20-1 to TRBJ2-1, with 9 bases that match TRBD2. This CDR3 region has 16 residues. With 2 bases clipped from V and 1 base from J, the junction kept 6 bases outside the gene matches. Germline lookup yields CDR1 DFQATT and CDR2 SNEGSKA (reference sequence).

This clonotype was observed many times. J is TRBJ2-7 and V is TRBV7-9, with 8 bases that match TRBD1. There are 15 residues in the CDR3. V was pared by 6 bases and J by 3 bases, with 10 bases of the junction left unmatched. CDR1 and CDR2 (germline): SEHNR, FQNEAQ (reference sequence). The DNA for the CDR3 is TGTGCCAGCAGTCCCCAGGGGGCTGGGATCTACGAGCAGTACTTC. This sequence encodes CASSPQGAGIYEQYF.

Details on this clonotype: A clone one base away is much larger, so this may be a read error. Because the CDR3 is missing its conserved closing phenylalanine or tryptophan, this is likely a read error. The CDR3 spells CSATTGTGSYNEQFL. Written as DNA, the CDR3 is TGCAGTGCAACCACCGGGACTGGATCCTACAATGAGCAGTTCCTC. The chain carries TRBV20-1 and TRBJ2-1; tentative D call: TRBD2 (6 bases). Germline loops: CDR1 DFQATT, CDR2 SNEGSKA (reference sequence). The CDR3 sequence is 15 residues long. Trimming removed 6 bases at V and 1 base at J, with 16 bases between.

This clonotype was seen many times. The gene calls are TRBV27 and TRBJ2-2; D not certain. Between the trimmed V and J ends, which lost 3 bases and 6 bases, there was a span of 2 bases. The CDR3 is made up of 11 amino acids. The germline gives CDR1 MNHEY, CDR2 SMNVEV (reference sequence). As DNA, the CDR3 is TGTGCCAGCAGTTTCCCCGGGGAGCTGTTTTTT. Translation: CASSFPGELFF.

V is TRBV11-2 and J is TRBJ2-7; 8 bases match TRBD1. The CDR3 consists of 14 residues. Trimming removed 5 bases from V and 3 bases from J; junction bases left unmatched: 6. Per the germline V gene, CDR1 is SGHAT and CDR2 is FQNNGV. CDR3 residues: CASSARDRSYEQYF. The DNA for the CDR3 is TGTGCCAGCAGCGCCCGGGACAGGAGCTACGAGCAGTACTTC.

This clonotype turned up a few times. This chain connects TRBV11-2 to TRBJ2-1, with 9 bases matching TRBD2. CDR1 is SGHAT, CDR2 FQNNGV, per germline. The CDR3 consists of 15 residues. V lost 5 bases and J lost 8; bases outside the gene matches: 10. The CDR3 region has the DNA TGTGCCAGCAGCCCACGAGTAGCGGGAGTCCATGAGCAGTTCTTC. The encoded protein is CASSPRVAGVHEQFF.